Below are 19 T cell receptor beta chains sequenced from a single sample in a study of T cells expressing NK-cell markers. TCRdb re-called the 5' RACE reads and gives one entry per CDR3 protein, without DNA. The ten top clones account for around 10%, within a sample of about 370,000 distinct CDR3 sequences. Sequencing used blood T cells: a sorted CD56 or NKG2C T cell subset, CD4+ or CD8+ T cells, or bulk PBMC T cells (not recorded which). The receptors here all came from a woman between 50 and 59 years old in good health.

This chain uses TRBV20-1 with TRBJ2-1. The CDR3 spans 14 residues. Germline V gives CDR1 DFQATT, CDR2 SNEGSKA (reference sequence). The chain's CDR3 is CSASGPIPHNEQFF.

The gene calls are TRBV12-3 or TRBV12-4 and TRBJ2-7. This CDR3 has 15 amino acids. The CDR3 is CASSLGRGTSYEQYF.

The rearrangement links TRBV5-1 to TRBJ2-5; the TCRdb call, TRBD1, lacks DNA for checking. Per the germline V gene, CDR1 is SGHRS and CDR2 is YFSETQ. The CDR3 loop spans 15 amino acids. The CDR3: CASSSGEPLQETQYF.

This chain links TRBV7-2 with TRBJ2-5; TCRdb's D gene call, TRBD2, goes unchecked for lack of DNA. Germline values: CDR1 SGHTA, CDR2 FQGNSA. The length of the CDR3 is 19 residues. CDR3 region: CASSLGRLAGGYFQETQYF. Combining the CDR3 with reference TRBV7-2 and TRBJ2-5 gives the whole variable domain GAGVSQSPSNKVTEKGKDVELRCDPISGHTALYWYRQSLGQGLEFLIYFQGNSAPDKSGLPSDRFSAERTGGSVSTLTIQRTQQEDSAVYLCASSLGRLAGGYFQETQYFGPGTRLLVL.

The chain couples TRBV5-1 to TRBJ2-7; checking the TCRdb D call of TRBD2 is not possible without DNA. Germline-derived CDR1 and CDR2 are SGHRS and YFSETQ. The CDR3 length is 14 residues. The CDR3: CASSFSGTNYEQYF.

The rearrangement links TRBV11-1 to TRBJ2-5. The CDR3 covers 14 residues. Germline values: CDR1 SGHAT, CDR2 FQDESV (reference sequence). CDR3 protein: CASSLGVNQETQYF.

The chain is built from TRBV2 and TRBJ2-2; TCRdb calls TRBD2, which cannot be checked without DNA. Germline lookup yields CDR1 SNHLY and CDR2 FYNNEI. CDR3 size: 13 residues. The CDR3 region is CASAAGSPGELFF.

J is TRBJ2-2 and V is TRBV27; TCRdb's assignment of TRBD2 cannot be checked, as there is no DNA. The CDR3 has 13 amino acids. Germline values: CDR1 MNHEY, CDR2 SMNVEV (reference sequence). The CDR3 reads CASGGMVSGELFF.

This chain connects TRBV25-1 to TRBJ2-2; without DNA, the TCRdb call of TRBD1 cannot be checked. The CDR3 is 15 residues long. Per germline, CDR1 MGHDK and CDR2 SYGVNS. CDR3 amino acids: CASSEADKDTGELFF.

The chain employs TRBV20-1 and TRBJ2-4; the TRBD1 assignment by TCRdb is unverifiable without DNA. The CDR3 runs 19 residues. Germline values: CDR1 DFQATT, CDR2 SNEGSKA (reference sequence). The CDR3 loop is CSARDRDREIGRAKNIQYF.

The chain combines TRBV7-2 with TRBJ1-1; TCRdb reports TRBD1, a call that lacks DNA to check it against. CDR1 is SGHTA and CDR2 is FQGNSA in the germline V gene. CDR3 size: 13 residues. The CDR3 loop is CAGRRDRVTEAFF.

The chain is built from TRBV12-3 or TRBV12-4 and TRBJ2-5; TCRdb picks TRBD2, but there is no DNA to check that call. The CDR3 extends over 15 amino acids. The chain's CDR3 is CASSRMGLAGETQYF.

The chain carries TRBV20-1 and TRBJ2-3. In germline, CDR1 is DFQATT, CDR2 SNEGSKA (reference sequence). The CDR3 contains 14 residues. CDR3 region: CSASIVPSTDTQYF.

The V gene is TRBV20-1, the J gene TRBJ1-6. Germline V CDR1 and CDR2: DFQATT, SNEGSKA (reference sequence). CDR3 size: 18 residues. CDR3 residues: CSARGGNLGSSYNSPLHF.

The J gene is TRBJ1-1, the V gene TRBV20-1; TCRdb names TRBD1, which stays unverified in the absence of DNA. Germline V lookup: CDR1 DFQATT, CDR2 SNEGSKA (reference sequence). The CDR3 has 13 residues. The CDR3 here is CSASGGLNTEAFF.

The rearrangement uses TRBV20-1 and TRBJ2-1; TCRdb selects TRBD2, and the lack of DNA leaves this call unchecked. Germline values: CDR1 DFQATT, CDR2 SNEGSKA (reference sequence). The CDR3 spans 13 residues. This CDR3 is CSAVSGRADEQFF.

The CDR3 is CASSNGTLGDTQYF. This chain links TRBV21-1 with TRBJ2-3; TCRdb picks TRBD1, but there is no DNA to check that call. TRBV21-1 is labeled a pseudogene. The CDR3 is made up of 14 amino acids.

The V gene is TRBV5-1, the J gene TRBJ1-1; with no DNA, the TCRdb D assignment of TRBD1 cannot be verified. This CDR3 comprises 14 residues. Germline-derived CDR1 and CDR2 are SGHRS and YFSETQ. The CDR3 is CASSLTPGNTEAFF. Full variable domain (missing parts from reference TRBV5-1 and TRBJ1-1): KAGVTQTPRYLIKTRGQQVTLSCSPISGHRSVSWYQQTPGQGLQFLFEYFSETQRNKGNFPGRFSGRQFSNSRSEMNVSTLELGDSALYLCASSLTPGNTEAFFGQGTRLTVV.

J is TRBJ1-1 and V is TRBV19; TCRdb picks TRBD1, but there is no DNA to check that call. CDR3 length: 14 residues. From germline, CDR1 is LNHDA and CDR2 SQIVND (reference sequence). This chain's CDR3 is CASSVQYEGSEAFF.